The entry below describes one T cell receptor beta chain. The count of this clone is one. Its antigen is currently not known. Base qualities are not provided; no much larger clone lies one nucleotide away. CDR1 LNHDA and CDR2 SQIVND are derived from the germline V gene (reference sequence). From cysteine to phenylalanine, the CDR3 is 15 amino acids long. Solely the CDR3 DNA is kept, with 45 bases framed from the first base. V and J lose 3 bases and 6 bases, and a span of 17 bases separates them. This sample is drawn from a study of T cell responses to AZD1222 COVID-19 vaccine (dated by TCRdb to the early 2020s). General notes on the study: AZD1222 recipients given second doses at about 4 weeks or at about 12 weeks were pooled, since spike-specific TCR depth and breadth were not found to differ between the two schedules. Enrollment into the trials was organized by age into subgroups of 18-55, 56-69 and 70-plus years, and those subgroups contained about 160, 30 and 59 TCR-sequenced participants, respectively. TCR sequencing was performed for roughly 250 trial participants, of whom around 200 were given two doses of AZD1222 and some 26 were given two doses of MenACWY control vaccine. Study-wide findings and limitations: Participants were mostly white British and included more females than males, and it was suggested by the authors that clonal diversity may have been underestimated. Nearly half of unique spike-specific TCRs reportedly recognized epitopes outside regions mutated in the B.1.351 and B.1.1.7 variants. Conclusions about previously exposed vaccinees are limited, since just 6 or 7 AZD1222 recipients were seropositive for SARS-CoV-2 at baseline. CD4 TCRs associated with the vaccine covered the entire spike protein, and the dominant responses were in regions 160-218 and 743-854. In the small 56-69-year group, the increase in depth fell short of significance, most likely because of low power. Because no samples from the day 14 peak response were available, repertoires could be characterized only after the peak T cell response. Spike-specific TCR breadth and depth rose significantly after two AZD1222 doses compared with day 0 and with MenACWY recipients.

The CDR3 regions of human TCRbeta chains were subjected to immunosequencing. The authors processed their data as follows. Repertoire TCRs were checked for matches against a reference library of SARS-CoV-2-specific TCRs that had been generated using the MIRA antigen-specificity platform. Breadth was defined as the fraction of unique TCRs that were SARS-CoV-2-associated. Depth was defined as the fraction of total T cells that were SARS-CoV-2-associated. Each spike-specific TCR was assigned to its reactive spike region and to a CD4 or CD8 class using the MIRA data. Log10-transformed breadth and depth values were compared by one-way ANOVA with Sidak's multiple comparisons tests. TCRdb provides this immuneACCESS table in a form limited to in-frame rearrangements. Some clones are lacking; in checked studies, under half of them reflect an unresolved V gene, and why the rest are absent is not known. Clonal size and the V and J genes are those of that table, whereas D and trimming came from the DNA. The sample table contains some 120,000 clones; only one count was recorded for roughly nine tenths of them. The biggest ten clones account for approximately 3% of the sample.

The time point label, as the study defines it: baseline before first vaccination. The vaccinee samples were drawn from two UK trials, COV001 and COV002, one of which was a single-blind randomized controlled phase 2/3 trial testing AZD1222 (ChAdOx1 nCoV-19) in healthy adults. For TCRbeta chain sequencing, PBMC samples were collected from trial participants at day 0 and at day 28 after the second dose. The chain links TRBV19 with TRBJ1-1; no D gene call is confident. The receptor's source is an adult in good health. The specimen comprised peripheral blood, sampled on day 0 of AZD1222 vaccination. This receptor has the CDR3 CASSMARWEEAEAFF. The bases are TGTGCCAGTAGTATGGCCAGGTGGGAGGAGGCTGAAGCTTTCTTT.